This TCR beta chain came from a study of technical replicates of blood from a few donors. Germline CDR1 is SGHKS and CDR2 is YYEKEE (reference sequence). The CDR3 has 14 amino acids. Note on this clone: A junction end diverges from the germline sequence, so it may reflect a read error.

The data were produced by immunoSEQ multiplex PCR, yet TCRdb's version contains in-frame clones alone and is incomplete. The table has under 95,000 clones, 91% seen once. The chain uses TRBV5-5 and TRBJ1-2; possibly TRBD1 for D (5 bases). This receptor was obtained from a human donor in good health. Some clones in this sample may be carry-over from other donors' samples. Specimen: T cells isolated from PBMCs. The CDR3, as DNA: TGTGCCAGCAGCCCAATGACAGCAGCCTATAGCTACACCTTC. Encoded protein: CASSPMTAAYSYTF.